One sample yielded the 29 T cell receptor beta chains listed below, sequenced in a study of CD8+ T cells in alopecia areata. Extracted RNA was reverse transcribed, and the resulting cDNA served as sequencing template. The data were produced by immunoSEQ multiplex PCR, yet TCRdb's version contains in-frame clones alone and is incomplete. The sample lists 55,000 to 65,000 clones, roughly 47% occurring once. The sequencing sample was made of NKG2D-low CD8+ T cells sorted from blood. The receptors shown here come from a human donor with alopecia areata.

This rearrangement joins TRBV27 to TRBJ2-1, with D unresolved. CDR3 length: 15 amino acids. The V end was cut by 5 bases, the J end by 0 bases, with 11 bases between. Germline-derived CDR1 and CDR2 are MNHEY and SMNVEV (reference sequence). This CDR3 is CASSLRTGSYNEQFF. The CDR3 bases are TGTGCCAGCAGTCTCAGGACGGGCTCCTACAATGAGCAGTTCTTC.

The sample holds a few counts of this clone. The rearrangement joins TRBV19 to TRBJ2-7; maybe TRBD1 (5 bases). Germline values: CDR1 LNHDA, CDR2 SQIVND (reference sequence). Trimming stripped 5 bases from V and 2 bases from J, with 10 bases between. The CDR3 covers 13 residues. In DNA form, the CDR3 reads TGTGCCAGTAGTTACGGACACCCCTACGAGCAGTACTTC. Its translation is CASSYGHPYEQYF.

J is TRBJ2-7 and V is TRBV25-1; no clear D gene. V was cut by 3 bases and J by 2 bases, with 2 bases left in between. Per germline, CDR1 MGHDK and CDR2 SYGVNS. CDR3 length: 11 amino acids. The CDR3 region has the DNA TGTGCCAGCAGTGATCCCTACGAGCAGTACTTC. It translates to CASSDPYEQYF.

This clone was detected only once. The DNA for the CDR3 is TGTGCCTGGAGTGTAATGGCCGTTGAAGCTTTCTTT. It codes for CAWSVMAVEAFF. This chain connects TRBV30 to TRBJ1-1; D not certain. Between the trimmed V and J ends, which lost 0 bases and 7 bases, there was a span of 9 bases. Germline CDR1 is GTSNPN and CDR2 is SVGIG (reference sequence). The CDR3 is 12 amino acids.

This clone appeared once. The rearrangement links TRBV20-1 to TRBJ1-2; D is ambiguous. Germline V CDR1 and CDR2: DFQATT, SNEGSKA (reference sequence). The germline V and J ends were trimmed by 7 bases and 6 bases, with 12 bases remaining between them. The CDR3 spans 11 residues. Written as DNA, the CDR3 is TGCAGTGACGAGGAGGAGAATGGCTACACCTTC. It specifies CSDEEENGYTF.

CDR3 DNA sequence: TGTGCCAGCAGTTACATCGGGACAGGGCCCTTCTATGGCTACACCTTC. This codes for CASSYIGTGPFYGYTF. The rearrangement joins TRBV7-2 to TRBJ1-2; 9 bases are shared with TRBD1. The CDR3 is made up of 16 amino acids. J lost 4 bases, V lost 6 bases, and 12 bases had no gene match. Germline V gene data show CDR1 as SGHTA and CDR2 as FQGNSA.

CDR3 protein: CASSPKAGFQLLTQYF. CDR3 nucleotides: TGTGCCAGCAGCCCAAAGGCGGGGTTCCAATTGCTTACGCAGTATTTT. This chain links TRBV7-9 with TRBJ2-3; TRBD2 might be the D (6 bases). The CDR3 has 16 amino acids. V was pared by 5 bases and J by 8 bases, with 23 bases between. Per the germline V gene, CDR1 is SEHNR and CDR2 is FQNEAQ (reference sequence).

This clone was observed once. The chain carries TRBV29-1 and TRBJ1-1, with 8 bases fitting TRBD1. Per germline, CDR1 SQVTM and CDR2 ANQGSEA. This CDR3 has 15 residues. V shed 7 bases and J 3 bases; nucleotides not matched to a gene: 13. CDR3 amino acids: CSGGQGSRGDTEAFF. CDR3 DNA sequence: TGCAGCGGTGGACAGGGTTCGAGAGGTGACACTGAAGCTTTCTTT.

The rearrangement uses TRBV4-1 and TRBJ2-2; TRBD1 matches 10 bases. Germline V gene data show CDR1 as MGHRA and CDR2 as YSYEKL. With 0 bases clipped from V and 5 bases from J, the junction kept 3 bases outside the gene matches. The CDR3 loop spans 16 amino acids. CDR3 nucleotides: TGCGCCAGCAGCCAAGATTGGGACAGGGGAACCGGGGAGCTGTTTTTT. Its protein is CASSQDWDRGTGELFF.

J is TRBJ2-2 and V is TRBV9; TRBD2 matches at 7 bases. This CDR3 is built from 16 residues. Germline trimming cut 0 bases from V and 7 bases from J; bases unmatched to any gene: 9. CDR1 is SGDLS, CDR2 YYNGEE, per germline. CDR3 DNA sequence: TGTGCCAGCAGCGTAGGAGCGGGATCATCAAGCGGGGAGCTGTTTTTT. Translation: CASSVGAGSSSGELFF.

This clone was found a few times. V and J are TRBV28 and TRBJ2-1; 10 positions agree with TRBD1. The trim removed 3 bases at V and 7 bases at J, leaving 6 bases unmatched. The CDR3 extends over 15 amino acids. CDR1 and CDR2 (germline): MDHEN, SYDVKM. This CDR3 reads CASSLTGGVMNEQFF. Written as DNA, the CDR3 is TGTGCCAGCAGTTTGACAGGGGGCGTTATGAATGAGCAGTTCTTC.

This clone was seen only once. The CDR3 is CASSLIGKSLGIGFLDTF. The CDR3, as DNA: TGTGCCAGCAGCTTAATAGGGAAGTCACTCGGTATAGGGTTTTTGGACACCTTC. This rearrangement joins TRBV7-3 to TRBJ1-2; no definite D call. Germline V lookup: CDR1 SGHTA, CDR2 FQGTGA. V lost 1 base to trimming and J lost 12 bases, with 30 bases between them. The CDR3 spans 18 residues. The complete variable domain, with remaining parts taken from reference TRBV7-3 and TRBJ1-2, reads GAGVSQTPSNKVTEKGKYVELRCDPISGHTALYWYRQSLGQGPEFLIYFQGTGAADDSGLPNDRFFAVRPEGSVSTLKIQRTERGDSAVYLCASSLIGKSLGIGFLDTFGSGTRLTVV.

This rearrangement joins TRBV29-1 to TRBJ2-7; D gene ambiguous. Germline CDR1 SQVTM, CDR2 ANQGSEA. The CDR3 covers 11 residues. Trimming removed 6 bases at V and 6 bases at J, with 12 bases between. The CDR3 sequence: CSVPHGPEQYF. The CDR3 bases are TGCAGCGTGCCTCACGGCCCCGAGCAGTACTTC.

This clone occurred once. V is TRBV12-5 and J is TRBJ2-7, with D perhaps TRBD2 (5 bases). CDR3 length: 15 amino acids. Germline-derived CDR1 and CDR2 are LGHNT and FRNRAP. The V end was cut by 1 base, the J end by 1 base, with 11 bases between. The CDR3 nucleotides read TGTGCTAGTGGTTTGGCAGGCGGACTGTCCTACGAGCAGTACTTC. As protein: CASGLAGGLSYEQYF. The whole variable domain, remainder taken from reference TRBV12-5 and TRBJ2-7, is DARVTQTPRHKVTEMGQEVTMRCQPILGHNTVFWYRQTMMQGLELLAYFRNRAPLDDSGMPKDRFSAEMPDATLATLKIQPSEPRDSAVYFCASGLAGGLSYEQYFGPGTRLTVT.

The V call is TRBV7-9, the J call TRBJ2-7; 9 bases are a match to TRBD2. Per the germline V gene, CDR1 is SEHNR and CDR2 is FQNEAQ (reference sequence). The CDR3 sequence is 16 residues long. V shed 5 bases and J 0 bases; nucleotides not matched to a gene: 8. DNA of the CDR3: TGTGCCAGCAGCGGGCCGACTAGCGGAAGCTCCTACGAGCAGTACTTC. This codes for CASSGPTSGSSYEQYF.

This rearrangement joins TRBV5-1 to TRBJ2-7, with a weak D call TRBD1 (6 bases). The V gene's germline CDR1 is SGHRS and CDR2 YFSETQ. Deletions cut 2 bases from V and 0 bases from J, with 15 bases between. CDR3 length: 16 residues. CDR3: CASSLTLTGPSYEQYF. CDR3 DNA: TGCGCCAGCAGCTTAACTCTGACAGGCCCCTCCTACGAGCAGTACTTC.

The sample holds a few counts of this clone. This chain links TRBV23-1 with TRBJ2-7, with D tentatively TRBD1 (6 bases). TRBV23-1 is assigned to the ORF class and has an uncertain function. There are 17 residues in the CDR3. The ends were cut back, 1 base at V and 3 bases at J, with 19 bases in the middle. CDR3 in DNA: TGCGCCAGCAGTCAATTGAGCAAACAGGGTCAGGTCTACGAGCAGTACTTC. It yields the protein CASSQLSKQGQVYEQYF.

The V and J genes are TRBV27 and TRBJ2-7; no reliable D call. The V and J ends lost 6 bases and 1 base respectively, with 16 bases between them. The germline V gene has CDR1 MNHEY and CDR2 SMNVEV (reference sequence). This CDR3 contains 15 residues. The CDR3 sequence: CASSPTPAPSYEQYF. The CDR3 DNA follows: TGTGCCAGCAGCCCAACGCCAGCTCCTTCCTACGAGCAGTACTTC.

V gene TRBV20-1 combines with J gene TRBJ2-5; no firm D call. The DNA end is more similar to TRBJ2-7, so the J call may be wrong. This CDR3 is 10 amino acids long. Germline lookup yields CDR1 DFQATT and CDR2 SNEGSKA (reference sequence). CDR3: CSARVYEQYF. For the CDR3, the DNA is TGCAGTGCTAGAGTGTACGAGCAGTACTTC.

In its sample, this clone was seen a few times. The V and J genes are TRBV29-1 and TRBJ2-6, with D maybe TRBD1 (6 bases). The CDR3 length is 14 residues. V lost 4 bases to trimming and J lost 0 bases, with 7 bases between them. Germline V CDR1 and CDR2: SQVTM, ANQGSEA. The CDR3 here is CSVVGASGANVLTF. In DNA form, the CDR3 reads TGCAGCGTTGTGGGGGCCTCTGGGGCCAACGTCCTGACTTTC.

The sample holds a few counts of this clone. The chain couples TRBV7-8 to TRBJ1-2; D unclear. CDR1 and CDR2 (germline): SGHVS, FQNEAQ. Deletions cut 8 bases from V and 6 bases from J, with 22 bases between. The CDR3 covers 15 residues. CDR3 amino acids: CASFSSRWPLHGYTF. The CDR3, as DNA: TGTGCCAGCTTTTCTTCGCGGTGGCCTTTGCATGGCTACACCTTC.

The V call is TRBV5-1, the J call TRBJ2-3, with 10 bases fitting TRBD2. CDR1 is SGHRS and CDR2 is YFSETQ in the germline V gene. This CDR3 region has 15 residues. The J segment lost 6 bases and the V segment lost 4 bases, leaving 8 bases of the junction unmatched. Written as DNA, the CDR3 is TGCGCCAGCAGCAGTACTAGCGGGGCATCCGATACGCAGTATTTT. Its protein product is CASSSTSGASDTQYF.

The V gene is TRBV30, the J gene TRBJ2-7; weak D call: TRBD2 (6 bases). Germline loops: CDR1 GTSNPN, CDR2 SVGIG (reference sequence). The CDR3 contains 12 residues. With 2 bases removed from V and 3 bases from J, the gap between germline ends came to 8 bases. The CDR3 DNA reads as TGTGCCTGGAGTCCGGACTACTACGAGCAGTACTTC. Amino acid sequence: CAWSPDYYEQYF. The complete variable domain, with remaining parts taken from reference TRBV30 and TRBJ2-7, reads SQTIHQWPATLVQPVGSPLSLECTVEGTSNPNLYWYRQAAGRGLQLLFYSVGIGQISSEVPQNLSASRPQDRQFILSSKKLLLSDSGFYLCAWSPDYYEQYFGPGTRLTVT.

This chain links TRBV5-1 with TRBJ2-7; D unclear. CDR3 length: 11 amino acids. Between the trimmed V and J ends, which lost 4 bases and 7 bases, there was a span of 9 bases. From germline, CDR1 is SGHRS and CDR2 YFSETQ. CDR3 bases: TGCGCCAGCAGCCTAAACGGAGAGCAGTACTTC. Translating it yields CASSLNGEQYF.

The chain couples TRBV9 to TRBJ2-5, with a weak D call TRBD1 (5 bases). The CDR3 has 16 residues. V lost 5 bases and J lost 1, with 18 bases in between. In germline, CDR1 is SGDLS, CDR2 YYNGEE. In DNA form, the CDR3 reads TGTGCCAGCAGACCCGGACACGGATATCCCCAAGAGACCCAGTACTTC. It yields the protein CASRPGHGYPQETQYF.

This chain joins TRBV2 and TRBJ1-6; D is undetermined. Germline V gene data show CDR1 as SNHLY and CDR2 as FYNNEI. Trimming took off 6 bases at V and 7 bases at J, with 10 bases between the two ends. The CDR3 spans 13 residues. CDR3 bases: TGTGCCAGCAGACCCAATGAAAATTCACCCCTCCACTTT. It codes for CASRPNENSPLHF.

The rearrangement uses TRBV27 and TRBJ2-7, with D unresolved. Looked up from germline, CDR1 is MNHEY and CDR2 is SMNVEV (reference sequence). V shed 6 bases and J shed 3 bases, with 9 bases lying between them. CDR3 length equals 12 residues. This CDR3 reads CASSPSVYEQYF. The CDR3 coding sequence is TGTGCCAGCAGCCCATCCGTCTACGAGCAGTACTTC.

The chain couples TRBV2 to TRBJ2-1; 9 bases agree with TRBD2. CDR1 and CDR2 from the germline V gene are SNHLY and FYNNEI. V lost 10 bases, J lost 2 bases, and 3 bases stayed unmatched. The CDR3 runs 13 residues. DNA for the CDR3: TGTGCCACTAGCGGGGCGGCCTACAATGAGCAGTTCTTC. This sequence encodes CATSGAAYNEQFF.

V gene TRBV29-1 combines with J gene TRBJ2-1; D unresolved. The CDR3 has 11 amino acids. Germline CDR1 reads SQVTM; CDR2 reads ANQGSEA. V gave up 0 bases and J gave up 6 bases, with 3 bases separating them. The CDR3 loop is CSVEDRNEQFF. CDR3 sequence (DNA): TGCAGCGTTGAAGATCGCAATGAGCAGTTCTTC.